This is a list of T cell receptor beta chains from one sample in a study of technical replicates of blood from a handful of donors. Clones were sequenced by immunoSEQ multiplex PCR, and TCRdb holds only the in-frame ones, with some missing. The repertoire includes 55,000 to 75,000 clones, about 95% of them detected once, and under 3% sits in the top ten. Material for sequencing was PBMCs. The receptors here all came from a human donor in good health. Some clones in this sample may be carry-over from other donors' samples. Each CDR3 is given without its conserved first and last residue.

TRBJ1-2 TRBV7-3 ASSPGSGNGYT
TRBJ2-7 TRBV11-2 ASSLRLAGGEQY
TRBJ2-5 TRBV27 ASSLHGETQY
TRBJ2-2 TRBV12-5 ASVRQGAGELF
TRBJ1-1 TRBV4-3 ASSQDRTGGTEAF
TRBJ2-7 TRBV5-1 ASSLVWTGDEQY
TRBJ1-1 TRBV29-1 SVDVSGLTEAF
TRBJ1-5 TRBV25-1 ASSAHRDESDQPQH
TRBJ2-7 TRBV5-4 ASSLSTGTSYEQY
TRBJ1-5 TRBV21-1 ASSSRLSDQPQH
TRBJ2-1 TRBV7-8 ASSLRSSYNEQF
TRBJ1-4 TRBV2 ASSQNRAFNEKLF
TRBJ2-1 TRBV18 ASSPLLADYNEQF
TRBJ2-1 TRBV4-1 ASSQVDLGLSYNEQF
TRBJ2-1 TRBV15 ATSRDFTQGRGNEQF
TRBJ1-2 TRBV6-5 ASRIGAGGVYGYT
TRBJ2-7 TRBV9 ASSVEAGTYEQY
TRBJ2-1 TRBV11-2 ASSRGLAEYNEQF
TRBJ1-1 TRBV6-5 ASSYARNTEAF
TRBJ2-7 TRBV5-1 ASSLDSFEQY
TRBJ2-1 TRBV9 ASTRGGTSYNEQF
TRBJ2-3 TRBV6-1 ASSELSGRATDTQY
TRBJ2-3 TRBV5-4 ASSLGASPTDTQY
TRBJ1-1 TRBV10-3 AISESKQGTTEAF
TRBJ2-1 TRBV29-1 SAPGQGIYNEQF
TRBJ2-7 TRBV18 ASSPRDSFYEQY
TRBJ2-2 TRBV5-1 ASSSFHTKTTGELF
TRBJ2-7 TRBV7-2 ASSLVTGPTRIEQY
TRBJ1-6 TRBV4-3 ASRPRDSLNSPLH
TRBJ1-6 TRBV2 ASSVGEAYVFSPLH
TRBJ2-7 TRBV19 ASSEGVGEQY
TRBJ2-5 TRBV29-1 SVEETSGRAWETQY